The clone carrying this TCR beta chain came up many times. Its cognate antigen is unknown. Produced via immunoSEQ multiplex PCR; TCRdb's table is partial and in-frame only. The sample carries 34,000 or so clones, more than 80% recorded once. These data belong to a study of OX40 agonist ivuxolimab in advanced cancers. At the level of the study: An agonistic anti-OX40 (CD134) antibody, ivuxolimab, was used to treat the patients. In this trial design, patients received ivuxolimab intravenously at 0.01 to 10 mg/kg every 2 weeks. Whole-study results and caveats: Antigen targets of the expanded peripheral T cells went undetermined.

Germline values: CDR1 MNHEY, CDR2 SVGAGI. The CDR3 covers 14 residues. V was trimmed by 2 bases and J by 5 bases, leaving 10 bases between them. This clonotype was sampled from an adult with an advanced solid tumor such as melanoma, head and neck, liver or kidney cancer. The source material was CD4+ or CD8+ T cells sorted from blood, sampled in a trial of the OX40 agonist ivuxolimab. V usage is TRBV6-5 and J usage is TRBJ2-1; D gene unclear. DNA of the CDR3: TGTGCCAGCAGTTACGGTGAGTCGGACAATGAGCAGTTCTTC. It translates to CASSYGESDNEQFF.